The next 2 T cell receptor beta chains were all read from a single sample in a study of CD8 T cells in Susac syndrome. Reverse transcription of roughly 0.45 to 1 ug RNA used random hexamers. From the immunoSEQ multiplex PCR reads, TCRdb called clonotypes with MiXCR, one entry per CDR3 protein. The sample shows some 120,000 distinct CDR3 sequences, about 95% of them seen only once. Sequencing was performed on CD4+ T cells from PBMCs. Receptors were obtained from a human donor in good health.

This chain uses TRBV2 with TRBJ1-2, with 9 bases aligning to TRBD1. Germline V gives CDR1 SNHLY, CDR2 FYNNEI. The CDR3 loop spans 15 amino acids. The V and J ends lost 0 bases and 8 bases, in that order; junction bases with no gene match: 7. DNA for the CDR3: TGTGCCAGCAGTGAAGCGCGAGACAGGGGGAGCGGCTACACCTTC. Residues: CASSEARDRGSGYTF.

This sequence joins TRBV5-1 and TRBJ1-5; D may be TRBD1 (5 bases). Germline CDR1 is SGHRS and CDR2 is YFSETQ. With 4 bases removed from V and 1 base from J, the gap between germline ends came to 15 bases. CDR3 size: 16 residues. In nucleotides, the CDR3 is TGCGCCAGCAGCCCTGGGGCAGGGTCAAGCAATCAGCCCCAGCATTTT. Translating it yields CASSPGAGSSNQPQHF.